The 8 T cell receptor beta chains reported below all come from one sample, sequenced in a study of patients and donors after allogeneic stem cell transplantation. TCRdb redid the calling of the RT-PCR reads with MiXCR, one entry per CDR3 protein. Of tens of thousands of distinct CDR3 sequences in the sample, 45% to 50% were seen once. The sample consisted of blood, either unsorted or a sorted T cell fraction (not recorded which). The source of these receptors is a human donor who was either an allogeneic HSCT recipient or a stem cell or donor lymphocyte infusion donor (not recorded which). It is not recorded whose cells these are; they may come from a transplant donor.

This sequence joins TRBV6-6 and TRBJ2-3; 7 positions match TRBD1. J lost 2 bases, V lost 0 bases, and 8 bases had no gene match. The germline gives CDR1 MNHNY, CDR2 SVGAGI (reference sequence). The CDR3 sequence is 17 residues long. DNA of the CDR3: TGTGCCAGCAGTTACTCACCCGGGACAGACGACACAGATACGCAGTATTTT. It encodes CASSYSPGTDDTDTQYF.

This clonotype was seen a few times. The chain is built from TRBV10-3 and TRBJ1-4; 7 bases map to TRBD1. V was pared by 6 bases and J by 8 bases, with 6 bases of the junction left unmatched. This CDR3 has 13 residues. Germline V gene lookup returns CDR1 ENHRY and CDR2 SYGVKD. CDR3 bases: TGTGCCATCAGCAACTACAGGGGCGAAAAACTGTTTTTT. Protein sequence: CAISNYRGEKLFF.

A few counts support this clonotype. The chain couples TRBV29-1 to TRBJ1-4; D is perhaps TRBD1 (6 bases). The CDR3 sequence is 13 residues long. The germline V gene encodes CDR1 SQVTM and CDR2 ANQGSEA. V lost 5 bases, J lost 4 bases, and 11 bases lay in between. CDR3: CSVRDTYNEKLFF. The CDR3 nucleotides read TGCAGCGTTCGGGACACCTATAATGAAAAACTGTTTTTT.

The chain uses TRBV28 and TRBJ1-3; the match to TRBD1 covers 9 bases. This CDR3 has 15 residues. The germline V gene has CDR1 MDHEN and CDR2 SYDVKM. The V and J ends lost 7 bases and 7 bases, in that order; junction bases with no gene match: 11. This chain's CDR3 is CASTPYWDRVNTIYF. CDR3 DNA sequence: TGTGCCAGCACCCCTTACTGGGACAGGGTGAACACCATATATTTT.

This chain uses TRBV6-5 with TRBJ1-1; the D gene is possibly TRBD1 (5 bases). Germline lookup yields CDR1 MNHEY and CDR2 SVGAGI. V lost 7 bases and J 0 bases, leaving 12 bases between the germline ends. The CDR3 sequence is 14 residues long. The CDR3 region is CASKTEFMNTEAFF. As DNA, the CDR3 is TGTGCCAGCAAGACAGAATTCATGAACACTGAAGCTTTCTTT.

The sample holds a few counts of this clonotype. This chain joins TRBV6-2 or TRBV6-3 and TRBJ1-1; 8 nucleotides agree with TRBD1. The V and J ends lost 2 bases and 1 base, in that order; junction bases with no gene match: 6. This CDR3 is 16 amino acids long. The V gene's germline CDR1 is MNHEY and CDR2 SVGEGT. The CDR3 sequence is CASSYNGQGRNTEAFF. Written as DNA, the CDR3 is TGTGCCAGCAGTTACAACGGACAGGGCAGGAACACTGAAGCTTTCTTT.

Here the CDR3 reads CSARDSPLSSYNSPLHF. The DNA of the CDR3 is TGCAGTGCTAGAGATAGCCCCCTGAGCTCCTATAATTCACCCCTCCACTTT. The chain has TRBV20-1 and TRBJ1-6; D is unclear. V shed 0 bases and J shed 0 bases, with 12 bases lying between them. CDR3 length: 17 residues. Per germline, CDR1 DFQATT and CDR2 SNEGSKA (reference sequence).

This chain links TRBV7-9 with TRBJ1-3; maybe TRBD1 (5 bases). From germline, CDR1 is SEHNR and CDR2 FQNEAQ (reference sequence). The CDR3 is 17 amino acids. V lost 3 bases, J lost 0 bases, and 15 bases lay in between. The CDR3 DNA reads as TGTGCCAGCAGCTTCGCCGCCTGGCAGGGCTCTGGAAACACCATATATTTT. Translation: CASSFAAWQGSGNTIYF.